The 27 T cell receptor beta chains in this list originate from one sample, sequenced in a study of blood T cell repertoires in COVID-19 (dated by TCRdb to the early 2020s). Receptor amplification or capture employed the immunoSEQ multiplex PCR assay. Sourced from immuneACCESS, this table was stored by TCRdb with only in-frame sequences that have V and J called. A share of the clones is absent; for the studies checked, an unresolved V gene accounts for under half, and the remainder has no known explanation. For this sample there are 25,000 to 35,000 clones; about two thirds appear just once. Of the sample, approximately 21% is held by the ten largest clones. Sequences were obtained from peripheral blood. The source of these receptors is a boy aged 2-15 years with active or convalescent COVID-19.

V usage is TRBV3-1 (or the pseudogene TRBV3-2) and J usage is TRBJ2-4; possibly TRBD1 for D (6 bases). The V gene's germline CDR1 is LGHDT and CDR2 YNNKEL (reference sequence). The CDR3 spans 13 residues. The V end was cut by 3 bases, the J end by 11 bases, with 14 bases between. The CDR3 loop reads CASSQTPDRFQYF. The CDR3, as DNA: TGTGCCAGCAGCCAGACGCCGGACAGATTTCAGTACTTC.

This clone was observed a single time. The chain links TRBV6-2 or TRBV6-3 to TRBJ1-1; 7 nucleotides align to TRBD1. Germline V CDR1 and CDR2: MNHEY, SVGEGT. V lost 7 bases to trimming and J lost 4 bases; unmatched junction nucleotides: 15. The CDR3 covers 16 residues. Here the CDR3 reads CASTPDRAPRGTEAFF. CDR3 bases: TGTGCCAGCACCCCTGACAGGGCGCCCCGGGGCACTGAAGCTTTCTTT.

The chain recombines TRBV6-5 with TRBJ1-2; possible D gene TRBD1, 5 bases. The V gene lost 5 bases and the J gene lost 6 bases, with 16 bases spanning the gap. The CDR3 runs 14 residues. Germline V gene lookup returns CDR1 MNHEY and CDR2 SVGAGI. CDR3 in amino acids: CASSSRDRRDGYTF. The CDR3, as DNA: TGTGCCAGCAGTAGCCGGGACCGGAGGGATGGCTACACCTTC.

This chain joins TRBV6-5 and TRBJ1-5; D is unresolved. The CDR3 length is 13 residues. V shed 4 bases and J shed 5 bases, with 9 bases lying between them. The germline V gene encodes CDR1 MNHEY and CDR2 SVGAGI. The CDR3 is CASSSFRDQPQHF. The CDR3 bases are TGTGCCAGCAGTTCGTTCCGGGATCAGCCCCAGCATTTT.

The chain recombines TRBV11-2 with TRBJ1-2, with D possibly matching TRBD1 (5 bases). Germline V lookup: CDR1 SGHAT, CDR2 FQNNGV. This CDR3 has 14 residues. V was pared by 2 bases and J by 2 bases, with 9 bases between. CDR3: CASSLSPGNYGYTF. As DNA, the CDR3 is TGTGCCAGCAGCTTAAGTCCAGGGAACTATGGCTACACCTTC.

This clone was observed a single time. The chain couples TRBV27 to TRBJ1-4, with 9 bases identical to TRBD1. After removal of 4 bases from V and 0 bases from J, the junction contained 9 bases not matched to a gene. Germline CDR1 is MNHEY and CDR2 is SMNVEV (reference sequence). The CDR3 contains 18 residues. The CDR3 DNA sequence: TGTGCCAGCAGTTCCGCCGGGACAGGGTATGCAACTAATGAAAAACTGTTTTTT. Amino acid sequence: CASSSAGTGYATNEKLFF.

The chain couples TRBV6-5 to TRBJ2-7, with D possibly being TRBD1 (6 bases). This CDR3 has 12 residues. The V gene lost 5 bases and the J gene lost 4 bases, with 9 bases spanning the gap. The germline V gene encodes CDR1 MNHEY and CDR2 SVGAGI. CDR3 DNA sequence: TGTGCCAGCAGTCCACAGGGTTACGAGCAGTACGTC. Protein product: CASSPQGYEQYV.

This clone was found once. V gene TRBV7-9 combines with J gene TRBJ1-5, with TRBD1 matching 7 bases. CDR3 length: 15 amino acids. Germline lookup yields CDR1 SEHNR and CDR2 FQNEAQ (reference sequence). With V trimmed by 4 bases and J by 4 bases, 7 bases remained unmatched. CDR3 sequence (DNA): TGTGCCAGCAGCTACACAGGGGCAATGAATCAGCCCCAGCATTTT. It specifies CASSYTGAMNQPQHF.

This chain uses TRBV12-3 or TRBV12-4 with TRBJ2-2; D possibly corresponds to TRBD1 (6 bases). The germline V and J ends were trimmed by 6 bases and 7 bases, with 12 bases remaining between them. The CDR3 covers 13 residues. CDR3 nucleotides: TGTGCCAGCAGGCCAACAGGGAACGGGGAGCTGTTTTTT. This encodes CASRPTGNGELFF.

The chain links TRBV5-8 to TRBJ2-2; 13 bases are shared with TRBD2. J was trimmed by 4 bases and V by 0 bases; bases with no gene match: 0. Germline lookup yields CDR1 SGHTS and CDR2 YDEGEE. The CDR3 sequence is 16 residues long. The CDR3 here is CASSLGLAGGTGELFF. CDR3 in DNA: TGTGCCAGCAGCTTGGGACTAGCGGGGGGCACCGGGGAGCTGTTTTTT.

Only a few counts were recorded for this clone. The chain carries TRBV5-8 and TRBJ2-7; 16 bases are a match to TRBD2. Trimming removed 6 bases from V and 2 bases from J; junction bases left unmatched: 11. The CDR3 length is 18 residues. Germline CDR1 reads SGHTS; CDR2 reads YDEGEE. The CDR3, as DNA: TGTGCCAGCACCCCTCGACCGGGACTAGCGGGAGGGCCCTACGAGCAGTACTTC. Protein product: CASTPRPGLAGGPYEQYF. Drawing the rest from reference TRBV5-8 and TRBJ2-7, the complete variable domain is EAGVTQSPTHLIKTRGQQATLRCSPISGHTSVYWYQQALGLGLQFLLWYDEGEERNRGNFPPRFSGRQFPNYSSELNVNALELEDSALYLCASTPRPGLAGGPYEQYFGPGTRLTVT.

The V and J genes are TRBV18 and TRBJ2-6; weak D call: TRBD1 (5 bases). CDR3 length: 17 amino acids. Trimming took 3 bases from V and 6 from J, leaving 18 bases between them. Germline values: CDR1 KGHSH, CDR2 LQKENI. The CDR3 is CASSPQGSNLVANVLTF. The CDR3 DNA follows: TGTGCCAGCTCACCTCAGGGTAGTAACTTGGTGGCCAACGTCCTGACTTTC. The complete variable domain, with remaining parts taken from reference TRBV18 and TRBJ2-6, reads NAGVMQNPRHLVRRRGQEARLRCSPMKGHSHVYWYRQLPEEGLKFMVYLQKENIIDESGMPKERFSAEFPKEGPSILRIQQVVRGDSAAYFCASSPQGSNLVANVLTFGAGSRLTVL.

The J gene is TRBJ1-1, the V gene TRBV5-1; D call uncertain. Germline CDR1 reads SGHRS; CDR2 reads YFSETQ. V was clipped by 7 bases and J by 5 bases, with 15 bases between them. The CDR3 is 13 amino acids. CDR3 sequence reads: CASWRGRGTEAFF. CDR3 nucleotides: TGCGCCAGCTGGAGAGGTCGAGGAACTGAAGCTTTCTTT.

The genes are TRBV19 and TRBJ2-4; the match to TRBD2 covers 12 bases. CDR1 LNHDA and CDR2 SQIVND come from the germline V gene (reference sequence). The CDR3 is 16 amino acids. Losses at the gene ends were 6 bases for V and 5 bases for J; bases not matched to a gene: 8. The CDR3 DNA is TGTGCCAGTAGCGTTACTAGCGGGGGGTCTCAAAACATTCAGTACTTC. Amino acids: CASSVTSGGSQNIQYF.

The chain recombines TRBV11-1 with TRBJ2-1; D not certain. The V end lost 2 bases, the J end lost 2 bases, and 7 bases lay between the germline ends. There are 14 residues in the CDR3. Germline V gene sequence: CDR1 SGHAT, CDR2 FQDESV (reference sequence). CDR3 sequence (DNA): TGTGCCAGCAGCTTATCACGGGCCTACAATGAGCAGTTCTTC. This encodes CASSLSRAYNEQFF.

The chain has TRBV4-1 and TRBJ2-1; TRBD2 aligns across 10 bases. CDR1 MGHRA and CDR2 YSYEKL come from the germline V gene. Trimming took 1 base from V and 5 from J; bases not matched to a gene: 5. The CDR3 is made up of 16 amino acids. The CDR3 protein is CASSQVAAGGDNEQFF. In DNA, the CDR3 is TGCGCCAGCAGCCAAGTTGCAGCGGGAGGGGACAATGAGCAGTTCTTC.

This clone was recorded once. The rearrangement links TRBV5-1 to TRBJ2-3; 11 bases are a match to TRBD1. The CDR3 covers 19 residues. V shed 0 bases, J shed 3 bases, and the junction held 12 bases outside the gene matches. Germline-derived CDR1 and CDR2 are SGHRS and YFSETQ. CDR3 nucleotides: TGCGCCAGCAGCTTGGGGACAGGGGGCGCGGGACGCGTGACAGATACGCAGTATTTT. Residues: CASSLGTGGAGRVTDTQYF.

This clone has just a few counts. The rearrangement joins TRBV10-2 to TRBJ2-5; 7 bases are a match to TRBD2. Germline values: CDR1 WSHSY, CDR2 SAAADI. This CDR3 comprises 14 residues. The junction had 11 bases not matched to a gene; V was cut back by 9 bases and J by 4 bases. CDR3 DNA sequence: TGCGCCAGTACTAGGGGCGGGAGCGTAGAGACCCAGTACTTC. Translated, it gives CASTRGGSVETQYF.

This chain joins TRBV4-3 and TRBJ2-6; D is unresolved. The germline V gene encodes CDR1 LGHNA and CDR2 YSLEER. This CDR3 contains 16 residues. V shed 5 bases and J shed 4 bases, with 15 bases lying between them. Here the CDR3 DNA reads TGCGCCAGCAGCTGGTCGCCGGTTTCCGGGGCCAACGTCCTGACTTTC. Protein: CASSWSPVSGANVLTF.

This clone was recorded a few times. The rearrangement links TRBV25-1 to TRBJ2-5, with D perhaps TRBD2 (6 bases). The CDR3 is 15 residues long. Germline CDR1 reads MGHDK; CDR2 reads SYGVNS. The ends were cut back, 3 bases at V and 5 bases at J, with 16 bases in the middle. The CDR3 reads CASSDGGNPRETQYF. CDR3 in DNA: TGTGCCAGCAGTGATGGGGGGAACCCCAGGGAGACCCAGTACTTC.

The rearrangement links TRBV12-3 or TRBV12-4 to TRBJ1-6; D uncertain. Trimming cost V 5 bases and J 14 bases, with 10 bases left between them. The CDR3 sequence is 11 residues long. The DNA for the CDR3 is TGTGCCAGCAGTCCGGGTCCTGCCCTCCACTTT. Translating gives CASSPGPALHF.

As for this clone: The final CDR3 position lacks the conserved phenylalanine or tryptophan, pointing to a likely read error. Because the CDR3's place on the DNA is in doubt, the DNA is left out and the CDR3 is given as listed by TCRdb. The chain employs TRBV12-3 or TRBV12-4 and TRBJ2-7; TRBD1, the D gene given by the table, was not confirmed from the DNA. The CDR3 totals 9 residues, both ends included. CDR3 residues: CASTPRGQG.

This sequence joins TRBV6-5 and TRBJ2-7; D is ambiguous. Germline values: CDR1 MNHEY, CDR2 SVGAGI. This CDR3 has 13 residues. Trimming took off 5 bases at V and 5 bases at J, with 13 bases between the two ends. The CDR3 nucleotides read TGTGCCAGCAGTCCCCCGGGTACCCACGAGCAGTACTTC. Amino acid sequence: CASSPPGTHEQYF.

The V gene is TRBV28, the J gene TRBJ1-4; a possible D gene is TRBD1 (6 bases). CDR1 and CDR2 from the germline V gene are MDHEN and SYDVKM. CDR3 size: 13 residues. The CDR3 DNA is TGTGCTATCTTTCGGGACATTAATGAAAAACTGTTTTTT. Its protein product is CAIFRDINEKLFF.

The J gene is TRBJ1-5, the V gene TRBV28; 9 bases agree with TRBD1. The V gene end was trimmed by 6 bases and the J gene end by 6 bases; junction bases not matched to a gene: 9. Germline values: CDR1 MDHEN, CDR2 SYDVKM. This CDR3 comprises 15 residues. CDR3 protein: CASSLQGARVQPQHF. CDR3 in DNA: TGTGCCAGCAGCCTACAGGGGGCCAGGGTTCAGCCCCAGCATTTT.

This rearrangement joins TRBV10-3 to TRBJ1-4; 8 bases are a match to TRBD1. Per germline, CDR1 ENHRY and CDR2 SYGVKD. CDR3 length equals 14 residues. The V and J ends lost 2 bases and 7 bases, in that order; junction bases with no gene match: 3. CDR3 nucleotides: TGTGCCATCAGTGAGAACACAGGGGGTGAAAAACTGTTTTTT. The encoded protein is CAISENTGGEKLFF.

The chain is built from TRBV5-1 and TRBJ1-4, with D possibly matching TRBD1 (5 bases). CDR1 is SGHRS and CDR2 is YFSETQ in the germline V gene. V was cut by 4 bases and J by 1 base, with 11 bases left in between. This CDR3 is built from 15 residues. The CDR3 DNA is TGCGCCAGCAGCATCGACAGTGGAACTAATGAAAAACTGTTTTTT. Its translation: CASSIDSGTNEKLFF. The whole variable domain, filled in from reference TRBV5-1 and TRBJ1-4, reads KAGVTQTPRYLIKTRGQQVTLSCSPISGHRSVSWYQQTPGQGLQFLFEYFSETQRNKGNFPGRFSGRQFSNSRSEMNVSTLELGDSALYLCASSIDSGTNEKLFFGSGTQLSVL.